This T cell receptor beta chain was identified in a study of OX40 agonist ivuxolimab in advanced cancers. Overall study: An anti-OX40 (CD134) antibody with agonistic activity, ivuxolimab, was administered to patients. Whole-study findings and limits: The investigators did not determine what antigen specificity the expanded peripheral T cells had. Relative to CD4+, CD8+ T cells held more expanded clones on average.

On this clone: Its antigen is as yet unknown.

Germline CDR1 is LNHDA and CDR2 is SQIVND (reference sequence). The CDR3 totals 15 residues. The junction had 7 bases not matched to a gene; V was cut back by 3 bases and J by 7 bases. TCRdb's table, derived via immunoSEQ multiplex PCR, lists solely in-frame clones and lacks some. The sample holds 95,000 to 150,000 clones, just under 95% seen once. This sequence was found in an adult with an advanced solid tumor such as melanoma, head and neck, liver or kidney cancer. This material consisted of CD4+ or CD8+ T cells sorted from blood, taken in a trial of the OX40 agonist ivuxolimab. The J gene is TRBJ2-2, the V gene TRBV19; 8 bases fit TRBD2. CDR3 in amino acids: CASSIYSGNGGELFF. The CDR3 DNA reads as TGTGCCAGTAGTATTTATAGCGGGAATGGCGGGGAGCTGTTTTTT.